The 8 T cell receptor beta chains below were found in one sample sequenced in a study of T cells in Graves' hyperthyroidism and ophthalmopathy. There were TCR beta CDR3 regions amplified from RNA transcripts. First-round RT-PCR targeting the TCR CDR3 was performed with the HTBI primer set. TCRdb analysed the multiplex PCR reads with MiXCR anew, one entry per CDR3 protein. The sample has about half a million distinct CDR3 sequences; around a quarter are singletons. Sequences were obtained from blood. These receptors all come from a woman aged 25 to 45 with Graves' ophthalmopathy.

This clonotype was recorded many times. This chain joins TRBV4-1 and TRBJ2-4; D is tentatively TRBD1 or TRBD2 (5 bases each). Between the trimmed V and J ends, which lost 2 bases and 5 bases, there was a span of 10 bases. This CDR3 has 14 residues. Germline loops: CDR1 MGHRA, CDR2 YSYEKL. CDR3: CASSQTRDENIQYF. For the CDR3, the DNA is TGCGCCAGCAGCCAAACCCGGGACGAAAACATTCAGTACTTC.

This clonotype was counted many times. The CDR3 nucleotides read TGTGCCAGCAGTTTTTCGGGACAGGGCGGCGGCTACACCTTC. Protein: CASSFSGQGGGYTF. The chain is built from TRBV28 and TRBJ1-2; 9 bases are a match to TRBD1. CDR1 and CDR2 (germline): MDHEN, SYDVKM. J was trimmed by 8 bases and V by 3 bases; bases with no gene match: 7. This CDR3 contains 14 residues.

Ten or more counts support this clonotype. The chain uses TRBV6-5 and TRBJ2-5, with 10 bases that match TRBD1. The CDR3 length is 15 residues. J gave up 3 bases and V 4 bases, and 5 bases lay outside the gene matches. Germline assignment: CDR1 MNHEY and CDR2 SVGAGI. In DNA, the CDR3 is TGTGCCAGCAGTTCCGCCGGGACAGGGGAAGAGACCCAGTACTTC. Translation: CASSSAGTGEETQYF.

This clonotype appeared many times. The chain recombines TRBV2 with TRBJ2-7; tentatively, D is TRBD1 or TRBD2 (5 bases each). Trimming cost V 8 bases and J 6 bases, with 20 bases left between them. Germline assignment: CDR1 SNHLY and CDR2 FYNNEI. This CDR3 is built from 14 residues. This chain's CDR3 is CASPAVGGRSEQYF. CDR3 bases: TGTGCCAGCCCGGCGGTTGGGGGACGGAGCGAGCAGTACTTC.

Many counts were recorded for this clonotype. The chain joins TRBV2 to TRBJ1-5; D call uncertain. Germline V gene lookup returns CDR1 SNHLY and CDR2 FYNNEI. CDR3 length: 13 amino acids. Trimming stripped 4 bases from V and 9 bases from J, with 13 bases between. CDR3 protein: CASSALAEWPQHF. The DNA of the CDR3 is TGTGCCAGCAGTGCCCTGGCTGAGTGGCCCCAGCATTTT.

This chain uses TRBV6-2 or TRBV6-3 with TRBJ1-5, with 7 nucleotides matching TRBD1. With 4 bases clipped from V and 1 base from J, the junction kept 10 bases outside the gene matches. Germline assignment: CDR1 MNHEY and CDR2 SVGEGT. This CDR3 has 17 amino acids. The CDR3 is CASSLPKGARSNQPQHF. The CDR3 DNA is TGTGCCAGCAGTTTACCTAAGGGGGCAAGGAGCAATCAGCCCCAGCATTTT.

This clonotype was detected ten times or more. This chain uses TRBV12-3 or TRBV12-4 with TRBJ1-1; tentative D call: TRBD1 (6 bases). The V and J ends lost 8 bases and 6 bases respectively, with 25 bases between them. The CDR3 totals 16 residues. CDR3 amino acids: CASLPVSGRGIAEAFF. In DNA, the CDR3 is TGTGCCAGCCTACCCGTGAGTGGCAGGGGCATCGCTGAAGCTTTCTTT.

In its sample, this clonotype was seen many times. V usage is TRBV7-6 and J usage is TRBJ2-7, with 12 bases fitting TRBD1. J lost 0 bases, V lost 8 bases, and 11 bases had no gene match. The CDR3 is made up of 17 amino acids. Germline V gives CDR1 SGHVS, CDR2 FNYEAQ. CDR3 nucleotides: TGTGCCAGCCCTAGAGGGACAGGGGGCGAGCACTCCTACGAGCAGTACTTC. This codes for CASPRGTGGEHSYEQYF.